The following is a T cell receptor beta chain sequence with its context. The antigen is not known. The data originate from a study of CD8+ T cells in alopecia areata. The CDR3 has 15 residues. Germline trimming cut 4 bases from V and 0 bases from J; bases unmatched to any gene: 3. Germline CDR1 MNHNY, CDR2 SVGAGI (reference sequence). cDNA reverse transcribed from extracted RNA served as the sequencing template. Sequencing used immunoSEQ multiplex PCR; TCRdb keeps in-frame clones, though not all of them. Among over 150,000 clones, roughly 53% were seen once, and the ten largest hold 10% to 14%. Whole-study results and caveats: For patients receiving tofacitinib, scalp clonality and expanded CD8+ clones among the top 100 significantly decreased.

The sample's treatment: oral pan-JAK inhibitor, 5-10 mg twice daily. Researchers gathered lesional scalp punch biopsies and peripheral blood from patients with alopecia areata. Sequencing was performed on CD8+ T cells sorted from blood, taken at week 24, from a patient treated with tofacitinib. The chain combines TRBV6-6 with TRBJ1-2; 9 bases fit TRBD1. This sequence was found in a human donor with alopecia areata. The CDR3 region has the DNA TGTGCCAGCAGTTCCGGGACAGGGACTAACTATGGCTACACCTTC. The encoded protein is CASSSGTGTNYGYTF.